These 14 T cell receptor beta chains were all obtained from the same sample, sequenced in a study of technical replicates of blood from several donors. The assay was immunoSEQ multiplex PCR, and TCRdb's table has in-frame clones only and misses some. This sample has around 90,000 clones, with around 94% found just once. Sample: T cells isolated from PBMCs. The receptor set was obtained from a human donor in good health.

This sequence joins TRBV7-9 and TRBJ1-3, with D possibly being TRBD1 (5 bases). Germline CDR1 and CDR2: SEHNR and FQNEAQ (reference sequence). The CDR3 has 15 residues. V dropped 5 bases and J dropped 0 bases, with 11 bases sitting between them. CDR3 bases: TGTGCCAGCAGCCCACAGGCGAGCTCTGGAAACACCATATATTTT. Its translation is CASSPQASSGNTIYF.

The chain employs TRBV18 and TRBJ2-7; D is unresolved. Germline V gene lookup returns CDR1 KGHSH and CDR2 LQKENI. Trimming pared 3 bases from V and 0 bases from J, leaving 6 bases between. This CDR3 contains 13 residues. CDR3 protein: CASSPPISYEQYF. The CDR3 DNA follows: TGTGCCAGCTCACCTCCTATCTCCTACGAGCAGTACTTC. Based on the CDR3 plus reference TRBV18 and TRBJ2-7, the full variable domain is NAGVMQNPRHLVRRRGQEARLRCSPMKGHSHVYWYRQLPEEGLKFMVYLQKENIIDESGMPKERFSAEFPKEGPSILRIQQVVRGDSAAYFCASSPPISYEQYFGPGTRLTVT.

This chain links TRBV27 with TRBJ2-7; 7 positions agree with TRBD1. Germline trimming cut 5 bases from V and 6 bases from J; bases unmatched to any gene: 16. The CDR3 is made up of 16 amino acids. Looked up from germline, CDR1 is MNHEY and CDR2 is SMNVEV (reference sequence). The DNA of the CDR3 is TGTGCCAGCAGTCCCCCCGGACAGGCCGGAGAGGCCGAGCAGTACTTC. This codes for CASSPPGQAGEAEQYF.

This clone was seen once. The DNA for the CDR3 is TGCGCCAGCAGCTTGGCACAGGGGGAAGAGACCCAGTACTTC. Its translation is CASSLAQGEETQYF. J is TRBJ2-5 and V is TRBV5-1; TRBD1 matches 8 bases. The germline V gene encodes CDR1 SGHRS and CDR2 YFSETQ. The trim removed 0 bases at V and 3 bases at J, leaving 1 base unmatched. CDR3 length equals 14 residues.

This chain connects TRBV11-1 to TRBJ1-1; the match to TRBD1 covers 7 bases. In germline, CDR1 is SGHAT, CDR2 FQDESV (reference sequence). This CDR3 contains 15 residues. After removal of 1 base from V and 1 base from J, the junction contained 3 bases not matched to a gene. CDR3: CASSLVGTANTEAFF. CDR3 DNA sequence: TGTGCCAGCAGCTTAGTTGGGACAGCGAACACTGAAGCTTTCTTT.

Only a few counts were recorded for this clone. This chain uses TRBV4-1 with TRBJ1-5; D is undetermined. The V end was cut by 0 bases, the J end by 10 bases, with 22 bases between. This CDR3 contains 17 residues. Germline lookup yields CDR1 MGHRA and CDR2 YSYEKL. CDR3 DNA: TGCGCCAGCAGCCAAGAGGCCCGGGAGACGAATCATTACCCCCAGCATTTT. Translated: CASSQEARETNHYPQHF.

This rearrangement joins TRBV25-1 to TRBJ1-1; TRBD1 is a possible D gene (6 bases). The CDR3 is 14 residues long. The V gene's germline CDR1 is MGHDK and CDR2 SYGVNS. The V gene lost 1 base and the J gene lost 5 bases, with 11 bases spanning the gap. Here the CDR3 reads CASSEWGGRTEAFF. The CDR3 DNA sequence: TGTGCCAGCAGTGAATGGGGGGGGCGGACTGAAGCTTTCTTT.

J is TRBJ1-2 and V is TRBV5-1; 12 positions agree with TRBD1. The V gene's germline CDR1 is SGHRS and CDR2 YFSETQ. The CDR3 consists of 19 residues. Losses at the gene ends were 1 base for V and 5 bases for J; bases not matched to a gene: 15. CDR3 bases: TGCGCCAGCAGCTTGAGTTTCCGGGACAGGGGGCATATCATGTATGGCTACACCTTC. Translating it yields CASSLSFRDRGHIMYGYTF.

The chain couples TRBV19 to TRBJ2-7; TRBD1 matches 10 bases. The length of the CDR3 is 15 residues. V lost 4 bases to trimming and J lost 6 bases; unmatched junction nucleotides: 9. CDR1 and CDR2 (germline): LNHDA, SQIVND (reference sequence). Here the CDR3 DNA reads TGTGCCAGTAGTACCCGGGACAGGGGACCTCTCGAGCAGTACTTC. It encodes CASSTRDRGPLEQYF.

V and J are TRBV11-2 and TRBJ2-1, with 8 bases identical to TRBD2. Trimming removed 4 bases from V and 9 bases from J; junction bases left unmatched: 5. Germline V gene lookup returns CDR1 SGHAT and CDR2 FQNNGV. The CDR3 spans 13 residues. CDR3 sequence: CASSYSGSREQFF. The CDR3 DNA reads as TGTGCCAGCAGCTACAGCGGGAGCCGTGAGCAGTTCTTC.

The chain employs TRBV5-1 and TRBJ2-5; 11 nucleotides align to TRBD2. The CDR3 has 16 amino acids. The trim removed 0 bases at V and 7 bases at J, leaving 8 bases unmatched. Per germline, CDR1 SGHRS and CDR2 YFSETQ. Here the CDR3 reads CASSLETSGNSATQYF. The DNA for the CDR3 is TGCGCCAGCAGCTTGGAGACTAGCGGGAATTCCGCGACCCAGTACTTC. The full variable domain, with the rest looked up from reference TRBV5-1 and TRBJ2-5, is KAGVTQTPRYLIKTRGQQVTLSCSPISGHRSVSWYQQTPGQGLQFLFEYFSETQRNKGNFPGRFSGRQFSNSRSEMNVSTLELGDSALYLCASSLETSGNSATQYFGPGTRLLVL.

V and J are TRBV18 and TRBJ1-4; TRBD1 is a possible D gene (5 bases). Looked up from germline, CDR1 is KGHSH and CDR2 is LQKENI. The CDR3 covers 14 residues. Deletions cut 3 bases from V and 1 base from J, with 6 bases between. Here the CDR3 DNA reads TGTGCCAGCTCACCGGGGGGAACTAATGAAAAACTGTTTTTT. This sequence encodes CASSPGGTNEKLFF. The variable domain in full, completed from reference TRBV18 and TRBJ1-4, reads NAGVMQNPRHLVRRRGQEARLRCSPMKGHSHVYWYRQLPEEGLKFMVYLQKENIIDESGMPKERFSAEFPKEGPSILRIQQVVRGDSAAYFCASSPGGTNEKLFFGSGTQLSVL.

V and J are TRBV7-6 and TRBJ1-4; 7 positions agree with TRBD1. After removal of 3 bases from V and 4 bases from J, the junction contained 2 bases not matched to a gene. The CDR3 consists of 14 residues. Germline V gives CDR1 SGHVS, CDR2 FNYEAQ. CDR3 amino acids: CASSLGQNNEKLFF. In DNA, the CDR3 is TGTGCCAGCAGCTTGGGACAGAATAATGAAAAACTGTTTTTT. Full variable domain (remainder filled in from reference TRBV7-6 and TRBJ1-4): GAGVSQSPRYKVTKRGQDVALRCDPISGHVSLYWYRQALGQGPEFLTYFNYEAQQDKSGLPNDRFSAERPEGSISTLTIQRTEQRDSAMYRCASSLGQNNEKLFFGSGTQLSVL.

The count of this clone is one. The V gene is TRBV19, the J gene TRBJ1-1; a weak D match, TRBD1 (6 bases). CDR3 length equals 13 residues. V gave up 2 bases and J gave up 9 bases, with 13 bases separating them. Per germline, CDR1 LNHDA and CDR2 SQIVND (reference sequence). The CDR3 DNA sequence: TGTGCCAGTAGTATACAGGACAGCCCCAAAGCTTTCTTT. This codes for CASSIQDSPKAFF.